The 19 T cell receptor beta chains below all came from one sample that was sequenced in a study of shared clonotypes between healthy human individuals. CD8 cells regarded as naive lacked CD45RO, were positively chosen for CCR7, and omitted terminally differentiated effector memory CD45RA+ cells. Assay used: immunoSEQ multiplex PCR; TCRdb lists only in-frame clones, some missing. The table has hundreds of thousands of clones, 96% seen once; the top ten hold under 0.25%. The sequenced sample consisted of naive CD8+ T cells sorted from blood. These receptors were taken from a man aged 25 to 40 in good health.

The rearrangement joins TRBV4-1 to TRBJ2-1; weak D call: TRBD1 (6 bases). CDR1 and CDR2 (germline): MGHRA, YSYEKL. V was shortened by 1 base and J by 6 bases, with 10 bases between the two germline ends. This CDR3 region has 14 residues. In DNA, the CDR3 is TGCGCCAGCAGCCAAGTAGGGGGTAGCAATGAGCAGTTCTTC. Residues: CASSQVGGSNEQFF.

CDR3 sequence (DNA): TGTGCCAGCAGCCACCCGCTTGACAATGAGCAGTTCTTC. As protein: CASSHPLDNEQFF. The chain combines TRBV7-9 with TRBJ2-1; no firm D call. V was clipped by 5 bases and J by 5 bases, with 10 bases between them. This CDR3 is built from 13 residues. Looked up from germline, CDR1 is SEHNR and CDR2 is FQNEAQ (reference sequence).

V and J are TRBV7-8 and TRBJ1-1; tentatively, D is TRBD1 (5 bases). CDR1 SGHVS and CDR2 FQNEAQ come from the germline V gene. The ends were cut back, 5 bases at V and 7 bases at J, with 23 bases in the middle. CDR3 length: 16 amino acids. CDR3 DNA sequence: TGTGCCAGCAGCCCCTACTCCGGTGCAGGGCGTAGTGAAGCTTTCTTT. Its translation: CASSPYSGAGRSEAFF.

The chain links TRBV5-5 to TRBJ2-2; tentatively, D is TRBD1 or TRBD2 (5 bases each). CDR1 is SGHKS and CDR2 is YYEKEE in the germline V gene (reference sequence). The CDR3 covers 16 residues. The V and J ends lost 0 bases and 6 bases respectively, with 15 bases between them. CDR3: CASSLAGPRGAGELFF. The CDR3, as DNA: TGTGCCAGCAGCTTGGCCGGGCCTCGAGGGGCCGGGGAGCTGTTTTTT. Drawing the rest from reference TRBV5-5 and TRBJ2-2, the complete variable domain is DAGVTQSPTHLIKTRGQQVTLRCSPISGHKSVSWYQQVLGQGPQFIFQYYEKEERGRGNFPDRFSARQFPNYSSELNVNALLLGDSALYLCASSLAGPRGAGELFFGEGSRLTVL.

The V call is TRBV4-1, the J call TRBJ2-5; D gene unclear. Trimming cost V 1 base and J 5 bases, with 11 bases left between them. CDR1 and CDR2 from the germline V gene are MGHRA and YSYEKL. The CDR3 sequence is 14 residues long. In DNA form, the CDR3 reads TGCGCCAGCAGCCAAGTGGGGTTCGGGGAGACCCAGTACTTC. It is translated as CASSQVGFGETQYF.

J is TRBJ1-2 and V is TRBV30, with TRBD1 identical over 7 bases. The germline V gene encodes CDR1 GTSNPN and CDR2 SVGIG (reference sequence). V shed 0 bases, J shed 7 bases, and the junction held 5 bases outside the gene matches. The CDR3 is 13 residues long. CDR3 nucleotide sequence: TGTGCCTGGAGTGTGAGTGGACAGGCTGGCTACACCTTC. It yields the protein CAWSVSGQAGYTF.

V and J are TRBV10-1 and TRBJ1-5; D is unclear. Between the trimmed V and J ends, which lost 11 bases and 5 bases, there was a span of 10 bases. This CDR3 has 11 residues. Per the germline V gene, CDR1 is WNHNN and CDR2 is SYGVQD (reference sequence). The CDR3 nucleotides read TGCGCCCAATGCACAGATCAGCCCCAGCATTTT. Residues: CAQCTDQPQHF.

V is TRBV5-1 and J is TRBJ2-1; 12 nucleotides agree with TRBD2. V shed 4 bases and J 7 bases; nucleotides not matched to a gene: 9. The germline V gene has CDR1 SGHRS and CDR2 YFSETQ. The length of the CDR3 is 16 residues. CDR3 bases: TGCGCCAGCAGCCCGGGACTAGCGGGCCTTAGGAATGAGCAGTTCTTC. Translated, it gives CASSPGLAGLRNEQFF.

The chain is built from TRBV15 and TRBJ2-1; the D call may be TRBD1 or TRBD2 (5 bases each). CDR1 is LNHNV, CDR2 YYDKDF, per germline (reference sequence). V lost 5 bases and J lost 7, with 15 bases in between. The CDR3 spans 14 residues. This chain's CDR3 is CATSGLPGANEQFF. Here the CDR3 DNA reads TGTGCCACCAGCGGACTCCCCGGGGCGAATGAGCAGTTCTTC.

This clone was observed once. The chain employs TRBV23-1 and TRBJ2-5, with D possibly TRBD1 on 5 matching bases. TRBV23-1 is an ORF, with its function uncertain. V dropped 0 bases and J dropped 5 bases, with 16 bases sitting between them. CDR3 length equals 16 residues. The CDR3 sequence: CASSQSPQAGFETQYF. In nucleotides, the CDR3 is TGCGCCAGCAGTCAATCGCCACAGGCAGGGTTCGAGACCCAGTACTTC.

The chain is built from TRBV2 and TRBJ2-3; possibly TRBD2 for D (5 bases). This CDR3 has 13 residues. CDR1 and CDR2 from the germline V gene are SNHLY and FYNNEI. Trimming removed 8 bases from V and 3 bases from J, with 12 bases in between. CDR3 sequence: CASHLTSTDTQYF. As DNA, the CDR3 is TGTGCCAGCCACCTAACTAGTACAGATACGCAGTATTTT.

The chain joins TRBV5-4 to TRBJ2-7; 10 bases agree with TRBD2. The V gene end was trimmed by 4 bases and the J gene end by 6 bases; junction bases not matched to a gene: 13. Germline CDR1 reads SGHNT; CDR2 reads YYREEE (reference sequence). The CDR3 totals 16 residues. CDR3 coding DNA: TGTGCCAGCAGCCGCCTCGCTAGCGGGAGTATATCCGAGCAGTACTTC. Residues: CASSRLASGSISEQYF.

In this sample, this clone turned up once. The chain joins TRBV29-1 to TRBJ2-7; TRBD2 is a possible D gene (7 bases). The CDR3 is 14 amino acids. Trimming removed 4 bases at V and 3 bases at J, with 16 bases between. Germline V CDR1 and CDR2: SQVTM, ANQGSEA. The CDR3 DNA is TGCAGCGTTGTAGGCCAGGGGACTAACTACGAGCAGTACTTC. It is translated as CSVVGQGTNYEQYF.

V gene TRBV4-1 combines with J gene TRBJ2-2, with D tentatively TRBD2 (5 bases). Germline V gene lookup returns CDR1 MGHRA and CDR2 YSYEKL. The CDR3 is made up of 14 amino acids. With 4 bases removed from V and 1 base from J, the gap between germline ends came to 7 bases. The CDR3 sequence is CASSPLENTGELFF. The DNA of the CDR3 is TGCGCCAGCAGCCCACTAGAGAACACCGGGGAGCTGTTTTTT.

This rearrangement joins TRBV27 to TRBJ2-3; 9 bases line up with TRBD1. Trimming cost V 6 bases and J 5 bases; bases outside gene matches: 15. The CDR3 sequence is 17 residues long. CDR1 is MNHEY, CDR2 SMNVEV, per germline (reference sequence). The CDR3 region has the DNA TGTGCCAGCAGCCTTCCCTCGGCGGGACAGGGTGGAGATACGCAGTATTTT. Its translation is CASSLPSAGQGGDTQYF.

This chain links TRBV15 with TRBJ2-3, with D tentatively TRBD1 or TRBD2 (5 bases each). Germline CDR1 reads LNHNV; CDR2 reads YYDKDF (reference sequence). The CDR3 is 18 amino acids. Trimming removed 2 bases from V and 0 bases from J, with 18 bases in between. CDR3 DNA: TGTGCCACCAGCAGACTCCCCCCCGACAGCGGAAGCACAGATACGCAGTATTTT. Encoded protein: CATSRLPPDSGSTDTQYF.

The CDR3 DNA follows: TGTGCCAGCAGCTTAGTGGGTGATGGAGATACGCAGTATTTT. It codes for CASSLVGDGDTQYF. The chain is built from TRBV11-2 and TRBJ2-3; unclear D gene. CDR3 length: 14 residues. Deletions cut 1 base from V and 5 bases from J, with 10 bases between. CDR1 is SGHAT, CDR2 FQNNGV, per germline.

The gene calls are TRBV19 and TRBJ2-3; 14 nucleotides line up with TRBD2. The V gene end was trimmed by 5 bases and the J gene end by 0 bases; junction bases not matched to a gene: 10. Germline V gene data show CDR1 as LNHDA and CDR2 as SQIVND (reference sequence). The CDR3 consists of 19 residues. The CDR3 here is CASSPGLAGGLLSTDTQYF. As DNA, the CDR3 is TGTGCCAGTAGTCCCGGACTAGCGGGAGGCTTACTTAGCACAGATACGCAGTATTTT. The variable domain in full, completed from reference TRBV19 and TRBJ2-3, reads DGGITQSPKYLFRKEGQNVTLSCEQNLNHDAMYWYRQDPGQGLRLIYYSQIVNDFQKGDIAEGYSVSREKKESFPLTVTSAQKNPTAFYLCASSPGLAGGLLSTDTQYFGPGTRLTVL.

The J gene is TRBJ2-7, the V gene TRBV27, with TRBD1 matching 7 bases. Germline V gene sequence: CDR1 MNHEY, CDR2 SMNVEV (reference sequence). After removal of 3 bases from V and 1 base from J, the junction contained 6 bases not matched to a gene. The CDR3 spans 15 residues. The CDR3 bases are TGTGCCAGCAGTTTTAGGCCGGACAGGTCCTACGAGCAGTACTTC. This translates into CASSFRPDRSYEQYF.